A single sample gave rise to the 28 T cell receptor beta chains below, sequenced in a study of CD8 T cells in ankylosing spondylitis. TCRdb recomputed calls from the 5' RACE reads with MiXCR, one row per CDR3 protein. The repertoire holds roughly 180,000 distinct CDR3 sequences, roughly 12% seen once, with about 15% in the top ten. The sample consisted of blood, either unsorted or a sorted T cell fraction (not recorded which). The receptors here all came from a male donor with ankylosing spondylitis or in good health (not recorded which).

This clonotype has just a few counts. V is TRBV7-9 and J is TRBJ2-1; D might be TRBD1 or TRBD2, each matching 5 bases. This CDR3 has 14 residues. Looked up from germline, CDR1 is SEHNR and CDR2 is FQNEAQ (reference sequence). Trimming removed 5 bases at V and 7 bases at J, with 15 bases between. In DNA, the CDR3 is TGTGCCAGCAGCCCCCGGGGCCTGGTAAATGAGCAGTTCTTC. It translates to CASSPRGLVNEQFF.

The J gene is TRBJ2-3, the V gene TRBV5-1; 8 nucleotides match TRBD2. The J segment lost 0 bases and the V segment lost 0 bases, leaving 9 bases of the junction unmatched. Germline V gene data show CDR1 as SGHRS and CDR2 as YFSETQ. The length of the CDR3 is 18 residues. CDR3 coding DNA: TGCGCCAGCAGCTTGGCGGTAGCGGGGCAAACTAGCACAGATACGCAGTATTTT. This gives the protein CASSLAVAGQTSTDTQYF.

The chain links TRBV7-6 to TRBJ1-4, with D possibly TRBD1 on 5 matching bases. The CDR3 covers 13 residues. Germline V CDR1 and CDR2: SGHVS, FNYEAQ. Trimming cost V 5 bases and J 8 bases, with 12 bases left between them. The CDR3 protein is CASSPPGEEKLFF. CDR3 coding DNA: TGTGCCAGCAGCCCCCCGGGGGAGGAAAAACTGTTTTTT. The variable domain in full, completed from reference TRBV7-6 and TRBJ1-4, reads GAGVSQSPRYKVTKRGQDVALRCDPISGHVSLYWYRQALGQGPEFLTYFNYEAQQDKSGLPNDRFSAERPEGSISTLTIQRTEQRDSAMYRCASSPPGEEKLFFGSGTQLSVL.

The rearrangement links TRBV20-1 to TRBJ2-7; TRBD1 might be the D (6 bases). There are 13 residues in the CDR3. The V end was cut by 1 base, the J end by 2 bases, with 9 bases between. Germline loops: CDR1 DFQATT, CDR2 SNEGSKA (reference sequence). The CDR3 DNA sequence: TGCAGTGCTAGAGGACAGGAACCCTACGAGCAGTACTTC. This encodes CSARGQEPYEQYF.

The chain joins TRBV12-3 or TRBV12-4 to TRBJ1-1; D might be TRBD1 (5 bases). V gave up 6 bases and J gave up 4 bases, with 15 bases separating them. The CDR3 extends over 14 amino acids. This CDR3 is CASSPIGAATEAFF. CDR3 nucleotide sequence: TGTGCCAGCAGCCCTATAGGGGCGGCCACTGAAGCTTTCTTT.

This sequence joins TRBV4-2 and TRBJ2-7; 12 bases align to TRBD2. The CDR3 sequence is 17 residues long. Germline lookup yields CDR1 LGHNA and CDR2 YNFKEQ. J lost 6 bases, V lost 4 bases, and 13 bases had no gene match. In nucleotides, the CDR3 is TGTGCCAGCAGCCCCCGGACTAGCGGGGCCGCCGTCTCCGAGCAGTACTTC. It translates to CASSPRTSGAAVSEQYF.

This clonotype was picked up a small number of times. This sequence joins TRBV27 and TRBJ1-1; D gene unclear. This CDR3 spans 13 amino acids. The germline V and J ends were trimmed by 0 bases and 6 bases, with 8 bases remaining between them. Germline V lookup: CDR1 MNHEY, CDR2 SMNVEV (reference sequence). The CDR3 spells CASSLSLKSEAFF. The CDR3 coding sequence is TGTGCCAGCAGTTTATCGCTTAAGTCTGAAGCTTTCTTT.

This clonotype was detected a few times. V is TRBV19 and J is TRBJ2-1, with a possible D match to TRBD2 (5 bases). V lost 6 bases and J lost 4, with 16 bases in between. This CDR3 region has 15 residues. CDR1 is LNHDA and CDR2 is SQIVND in the germline V gene (reference sequence). DNA for the CDR3: TGTGCCAGTAGCCCCCTCGGGAAAGATTACAATGAGCAGTTCTTC. This translates into CASSPLGKDYNEQFF.

The chain uses TRBV12-3 or TRBV12-4 and TRBJ1-1, with D hard to call. Between the trimmed V and J ends, which lost 6 bases and 1 base, there was a span of 12 bases. CDR3 length: 14 residues. CDR3 residues: CASSPSSSNTEAFF. The CDR3 coding sequence is TGTGCCAGCAGCCCATCAAGCTCGAACACTGAAGCTTTCTTT.

J is TRBJ2-7 and V is TRBV6-1, with no clear D. Trimming removed 2 bases at V and 6 bases at J, with 11 bases between. Germline V gives CDR1 MNHNS, CDR2 SASEGT. The CDR3 covers 13 residues. The DNA for the CDR3 is TGTGCCAGCAGTGAACCCTCTTTACCCGAGCAGTACTTC. Protein: CASSEPSLPEQYF.

The genes are TRBV25-1 and TRBJ2-1; no definite D call. Germline assignment: CDR1 MGHDK and CDR2 SYGVNS. The ends were cut back, 7 bases at V and 4 bases at J, with 8 bases in the middle. The CDR3 is made up of 12 amino acids. CDR3 loop: CASTWDYNEQFF. As DNA, the CDR3 is TGTGCCAGCACGTGGGATTACAATGAGCAGTTCTTC.

This clonotype was seen only a few times. This chain joins TRBV6-1 and TRBJ2-6; D is unresolved. The V and J ends lost 6 bases and 0 bases respectively, with 12 bases between them. This CDR3 spans 16 amino acids. Germline values: CDR1 MNHNS, CDR2 SASEGT. DNA of the CDR3: TGTGCCAGCAGACAGACTGCTGGCTCTGGGGCCAACGTCCTGACTTTC. Translating it yields CASRQTAGSGANVLTF.

The chain combines TRBV5-8 with TRBJ2-7; maybe TRBD2 (6 bases). Germline V CDR1 and CDR2: SGHTS, YDEGEE. Trimming cost V 0 bases and J 1 base, with 17 bases left between them. The CDR3 spans 17 residues. CDR3 nucleotide sequence: TGTGCCAGCAGCTTGGCTAGACTGGGGGGATTATCCTACGAGCAGTACTTC. Its protein is CASSLARLGGLSYEQYF.

This clonotype was seen more than once but under ten times. The chain has TRBV6-1 and TRBJ1-5, with unresolved D. This CDR3 contains 15 residues. From germline, CDR1 is MNHNS and CDR2 SASEGT. Trimming cost V 7 bases and J 2 bases, with 15 bases left between them. The CDR3 spells CASTRGREGNQPQHF. In DNA form, the CDR3 reads TGTGCCAGCACCCGGGGTAGGGAGGGCAATCAGCCCCAGCATTTT.

In this sample, this clonotype turned up a few times. The gene calls are TRBV4-1 and TRBJ1-6; 8 nucleotides line up with TRBD1. The CDR3 extends over 19 amino acids. J lost 9 bases, V lost 1 base, and 17 bases had no gene match. The germline V gene has CDR1 MGHRA and CDR2 YSYEKL. The CDR3 loop is CASSQGIMDRAPRGSPLHF. CDR3 nucleotides: TGCGCCAGCAGCCAAGGAATAATGGACAGGGCCCCCCGGGGTTCACCCCTCCACTTT.

This clonotype has at least ten counts. V is TRBV5-1 and J is TRBJ2-5; 9 bases line up with TRBD2. The germline V gene encodes CDR1 SGHRS and CDR2 YFSETQ. V lost 1 base, J lost 4 bases, and 11 bases stayed unmatched. The CDR3 contains 17 residues. The CDR3: CASSLFSGGRASETQYF. The DNA of the CDR3 is TGCGCCAGCAGCTTGTTTTCTGGCGGGAGGGCGTCAGAGACCCAGTACTTC.

This clonotype was seen only a few times. The J gene is TRBJ1-2, the V gene TRBV7-9, with a weak D call TRBD1 (5 bases). Germline loops: CDR1 SEHNR, CDR2 FQNEAQ (reference sequence). CDR3 size: 15 residues. The V end was cut by 1 base, the J end by 3 bases, with 12 bases between. The chain's CDR3 is CASSLGSGTYYGYTF. The DNA of the CDR3 is TGTGCCAGCAGCTTAGGTTCAGGGACGTACTATGGCTACACCTTC. Complete variable domain (other parts from reference TRBV7-9 and TRBJ1-2): DTGVSQNPRHKITKRGQNVTFRCDPISEHNRLYWYRQTLGQGPEFLTYFQNEAQLEKSRLLSDRFSAERPKGSFSTLEIQRTEQGDSAMYLCASSLGSGTYYGYTFGSGTRLTVV.

This clonotype was detected many times. Written as DNA, the CDR3 is TGTGCCAGCAGTCCCGAACAGCCAACTAATGAAAAACTGTTTTTT. Amino acids: CASSPEQPTNEKLFF. The chain is built from TRBV27 and TRBJ1-4; no definite D call. This CDR3 has 15 amino acids. V was pared by 5 bases and J by 0 bases, with 10 bases between. CDR1 and CDR2 from the germline V gene are MNHEY and SMNVEV (reference sequence).

This clonotype was seen more than once but under ten times. The chain links TRBV12-5 to TRBJ2-7; D is ambiguous. The V and J ends lost 3 bases and 0 bases respectively, with 6 bases between them. CDR1 is LGHNT, CDR2 FRNRAP, per germline. This CDR3 is 13 amino acids long. CDR3: CASGFTASYEQYF. The CDR3 nucleotides are TGTGCTAGTGGTTTTACGGCCTCCTACGAGCAGTACTTC. Filled out from reference TRBV12-5 and TRBJ2-7, the complete variable domain reads DARVTQTPRHKVTEMGQEVTMRCQPILGHNTVFWYRQTMMQGLELLAYFRNRAPLDDSGMPKDRFSAEMPDATLATLKIQPSEPRDSAVYFCASGFTASYEQYFGPGTRLTVT.

Points on this clonotype: The CDR3 carries no conserved terminal phenylalanine or tryptophan, so it likely arises from a read error. V is TRBV7-9 and J is TRBJ2-2; D unresolved. CDR3 length equals 14 residues. Germline lookup yields CDR1 SEHNR and CDR2 FQNEAQ (reference sequence). The V end was cut by 1 base, the J end by 7 bases, with 10 bases between. The CDR3 region has the DNA TGTGCCAGCAGCTTAGTACAGCCTGGCGGGGAGCTGTTTTCT. This sequence encodes CASSLVQPGGELFS.

The rearrangement links TRBV7-2 to TRBJ1-1, with D unresolved. The germline V gene encodes CDR1 SGHTA and CDR2 FQGNSA. With 2 bases removed from V and 3 bases from J, the gap between germline ends came to 13 bases. The CDR3 length is 15 residues. CDR3: CASSLTIGADTEAFF. CDR3 DNA: TGTGCCAGCAGCTTAACCATCGGAGCTGACACTGAAGCTTTCTTT. The full variable domain, rest sourced from reference TRBV7-2 and TRBJ1-1, is GAGVSQSPSNKVTEKGKDVELRCDPISGHTALYWYRQSLGQGLEFLIYFQGNSAPDKSGLPSDRFSAERTGGSVSTLTIQRTQQEDSAVYLCASSLTIGADTEAFFGQGTRLTVV.

This chain joins TRBV11-1 and TRBJ2-7; D gene uncertain. The V gene lost 5 bases and the J gene lost 2 bases, with 10 bases spanning the gap. The CDR3 spans 13 residues. CDR1 and CDR2 (germline): SGHAT, FQDESV (reference sequence). The CDR3 spells CASSQIDPYEQYF. CDR3 coding DNA: TGTGCCAGCAGCCAAATCGACCCCTACGAGCAGTACTTC.

In its sample, this clonotype was seen many times. The rearrangement uses TRBV4-2 and TRBJ1-1; 8 bases are a match to TRBD1. The CDR3 spans 14 residues. J gave up 6 bases and V 1 base, and 4 bases lay outside the gene matches. In germline, CDR1 is LGHNA, CDR2 YNFKEQ. CDR3 amino acids: CASSQATGVPEAFF. The DNA of the CDR3 is TGTGCCAGCAGCCAAGCGACAGGGGTGCCTGAAGCTTTCTTT.

The table lists this clonotype with a few counts. This chain joins TRBV13 and TRBJ1-6; no definite D call. V was trimmed by 1 base and J by 7 bases, leaving 2 bases between them. The CDR3 is 12 amino acids. The germline V gene has CDR1 PRHDT and CDR2 FYEKMQ (reference sequence). The CDR3 reads CASSLVNSPLHF. CDR3 nucleotides: TGTGCCAGCAGCTTAGTAAATTCACCCCTCCACTTT.

The gene calls are TRBV6-5 and TRBJ2-2, with D unresolved. The V and J ends lost 5 bases and 3 bases respectively, with 10 bases between them. The germline V gene encodes CDR1 MNHEY and CDR2 SVGAGI. The CDR3 is 14 amino acids. In DNA, the CDR3 is TGTGCCAGCAGTACTGACACCGACACCGGGGAGCTGTTTTTT. Protein: CASSTDTDTGELFF.

The CDR3 loop is CASTPDGPSGANVLTF. CDR3 in DNA: TGTGCCAGCACCCCGGACGGCCCCTCTGGGGCCAACGTCCTGACTTTC. The chain joins TRBV12-3 or TRBV12-4 to TRBJ2-6; D unresolved. There are 16 residues in the CDR3. Trimming removed 7 bases at V and 0 bases at J, with 13 bases between.

This clonotype was observed a handful of times. V usage is TRBV5-1 and J usage is TRBJ2-2, with 10 positions matching TRBD1. The CDR3 totals 19 residues. Germline V CDR1 and CDR2: SGHRS, YFSETQ. V trimming: 0 bases; J trimming: 4 bases; junction bases outside the gene matches: 12. The CDR3 DNA reads TGCGCCAGCAGCTTGGGGTCGGCTACGGGACAGGGGTTCACCGGGGAGCTGTTTTTT. This codes for CASSLGSATGQGFTGELFF.

The sample holds many counts of this clonotype. The rearrangement links TRBV12-3 or TRBV12-4 to TRBJ2-1; TRBD1 matches at 7 bases. This CDR3 is built from 15 residues. V shed 4 bases and J 3 bases; nucleotides not matched to a gene: 6. In DNA form, the CDR3 reads TGTGCCAGCAGTTCGGGGACAGAACTCTACAATGAGCAGTTCTTC. It is translated as CASSSGTELYNEQFF.